This T cell receptor (beta chain) was obtained from a study of T cell responses to AZD1222 COVID-19 vaccine. Study observations and caveats: Regions left unmutated in variants are reportedly the target of nearly half of spike-specific TCRs. At baseline, just five to seven AZD1222 recipients tested seropositive. Mostly white British, mostly female donors; authors suggested clonal diversity may be underestimated. In all cases, repertoires were sampled only after the peak T cell response.

Note on this clone: Its antigen remains unidentified.

The table came from immunoSEQ multiplex PCR; TCRdb's copy has only in-frame clones and leaves some out. The data contain over 150,000 clones, 90% to 95% of them singletons. The CDR3 loop spans 14 amino acids. CDR1 is SGHDT and CDR2 is YYEEEE in the germline V gene. V dropped 4 bases and J dropped 6; count of bases not matched to a gene: 9. The clonotype was recovered from an adult who received the MenACWY meningococcal vaccine as a control. J is TRBJ1-2 and V is TRBV5-6, with TRBD1 identical over 7 bases. This specimen was peripheral blood, taken 28 days after the second dose of the MenACWY control vaccine. CDR3 loop: CASSLIRDSNGYTF. For the CDR3, the DNA is TGTGCCAGCAGCCTGATCCGGGACAGTAATGGCTACACCTTC.